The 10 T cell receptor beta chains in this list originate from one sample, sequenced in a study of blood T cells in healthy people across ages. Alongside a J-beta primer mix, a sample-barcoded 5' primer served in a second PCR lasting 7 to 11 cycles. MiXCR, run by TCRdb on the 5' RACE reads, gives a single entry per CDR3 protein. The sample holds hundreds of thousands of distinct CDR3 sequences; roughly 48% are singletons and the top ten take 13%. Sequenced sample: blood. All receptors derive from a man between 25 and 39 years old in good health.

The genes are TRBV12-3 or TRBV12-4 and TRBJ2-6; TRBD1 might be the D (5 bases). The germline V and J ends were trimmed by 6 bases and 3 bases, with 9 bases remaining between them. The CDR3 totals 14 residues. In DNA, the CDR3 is TGTGCCAGCAGCGTGACAGTTGGGGCCAACGTCCTGACTTTC. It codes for CASSVTVGANVLTF.

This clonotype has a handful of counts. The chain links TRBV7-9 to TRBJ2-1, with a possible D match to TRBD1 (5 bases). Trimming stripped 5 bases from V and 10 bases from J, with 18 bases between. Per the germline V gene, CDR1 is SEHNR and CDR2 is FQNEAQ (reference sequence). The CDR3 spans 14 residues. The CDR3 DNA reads TGTGCCAGCAGCCCAGACAGCCTAAGTTGGGAGCAGTTCTTC. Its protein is CASSPDSLSWEQFF.

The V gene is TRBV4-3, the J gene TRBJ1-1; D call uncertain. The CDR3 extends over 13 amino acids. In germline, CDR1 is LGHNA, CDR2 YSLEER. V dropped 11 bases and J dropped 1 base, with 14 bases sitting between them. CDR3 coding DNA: TGCGCCTCAGCTCGAGCGGAGAACACTGAAGCTTTCTTT. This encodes CASARAENTEAFF.

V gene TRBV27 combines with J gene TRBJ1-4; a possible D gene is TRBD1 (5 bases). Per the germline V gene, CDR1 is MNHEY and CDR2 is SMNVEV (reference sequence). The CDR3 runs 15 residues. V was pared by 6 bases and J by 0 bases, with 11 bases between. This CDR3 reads CASRRQYATNEKLFF. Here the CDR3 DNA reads TGTGCCAGCAGGCGACAGTATGCAACTAATGAAAAACTGTTTTTT.

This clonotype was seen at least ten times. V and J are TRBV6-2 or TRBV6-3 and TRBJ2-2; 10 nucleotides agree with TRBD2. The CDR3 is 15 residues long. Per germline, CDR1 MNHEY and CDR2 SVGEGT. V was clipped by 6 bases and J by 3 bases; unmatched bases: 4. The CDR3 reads CASRTSGRDTGELFF. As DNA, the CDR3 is TGTGCCAGCAGGACTAGCGGGCGGGACACCGGGGAGCTGTTTTTT.

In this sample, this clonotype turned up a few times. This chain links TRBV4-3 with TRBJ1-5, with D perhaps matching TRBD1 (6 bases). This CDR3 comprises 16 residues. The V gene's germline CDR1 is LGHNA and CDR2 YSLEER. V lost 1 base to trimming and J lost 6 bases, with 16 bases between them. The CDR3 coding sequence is TGCGCCAGCAGCCAAGCTTTGGGGGCTAGAGGTCAGCCCCAGCATTTT. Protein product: CASSQALGARGQPQHF.

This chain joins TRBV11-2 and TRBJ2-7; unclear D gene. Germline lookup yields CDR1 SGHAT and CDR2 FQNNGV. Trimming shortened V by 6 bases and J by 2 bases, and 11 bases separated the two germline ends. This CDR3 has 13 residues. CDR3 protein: CASRGPNTYEQYF. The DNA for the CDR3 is TGTGCCAGCAGAGGGCCGAATACCTACGAGCAGTACTTC.

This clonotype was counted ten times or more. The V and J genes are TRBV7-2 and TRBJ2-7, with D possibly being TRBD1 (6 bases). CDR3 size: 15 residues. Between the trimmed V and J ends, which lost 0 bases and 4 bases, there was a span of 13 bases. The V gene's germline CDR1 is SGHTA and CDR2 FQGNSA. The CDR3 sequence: CASSLAQGPKYEQYF. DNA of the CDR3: TGTGCCAGCAGCTTAGCACAGGGTCCTAAGTACGAGCAGTACTTC.

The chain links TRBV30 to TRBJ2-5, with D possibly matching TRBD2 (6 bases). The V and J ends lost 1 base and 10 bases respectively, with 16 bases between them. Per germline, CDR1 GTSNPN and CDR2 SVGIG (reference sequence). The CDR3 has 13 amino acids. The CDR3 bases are TGTGCCTGGAGTGCCCGAGGGGCCGGGGGCCAGTACTTC. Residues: CAWSARGAGGQYF. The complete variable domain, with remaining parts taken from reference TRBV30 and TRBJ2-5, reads SQTIHQWPATLVQPVGSPLSLECTVEGTSNPNLYWYRQAAGRGLQLLFYSVGIGQISSEVPQNLSASRPQDRQFILSSKKLLLSDSGFYLCAWSARGAGGQYFGPGTRLLVL.

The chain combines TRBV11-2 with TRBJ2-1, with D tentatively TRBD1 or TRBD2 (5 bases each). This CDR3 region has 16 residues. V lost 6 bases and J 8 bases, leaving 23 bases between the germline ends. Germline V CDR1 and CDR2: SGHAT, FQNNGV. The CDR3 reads CASSSWDLLLGDEQFF. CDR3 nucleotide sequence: TGTGCCAGCAGTAGTTGGGACCTTCTCTTAGGCGATGAGCAGTTCTTC.